The rows below give T cell receptor beta chains drawn from one sample of a study of CD8 T cells in ankylosing spondylitis. TCRdb ran MiXCR on the 5' RACE reads and lists one entry per CDR3 protein. This sample has 300,000 to 350,000 distinct CDR3 sequences, with 9.5% to 13% found just once. Sequenced material: blood, either unsorted or a sorted T cell fraction (not recorded which). These receptors all come from a female donor with ankylosing spondylitis or in good health (not recorded which). Both conserved end residues are part of each CDR3. The D gene is left open where the match is weak. Some rows mark clone size as missing; the rest say once, few, many or name a class of expanded clone.

V	J	D	size	CDR3	DNA
TRBV6-2/TRBV6-3	TRBJ2-5	TRBD2	many	CASSLLGLAEETQYF	TGTGCCAGCAGTCTACTGGGACTAGCGGAAGAGACCCAGTACTTC
TRBV10-3	TRBJ2-3	NA	few	CAIRTFSTDTQYF	TGTGCCATTCGGACTTTTTCCACAGATACGCAGTATTTT
TRBV24-1	TRBJ2-2	TRBD1	NA	CATSDRGQGFGELFF	TGTGCCACCAGTGACCGGGGACAGGGATTCGGGGAGCTGTTTTTT
TRBV5-1	TRBJ2-5	TRBD2	few	CASSPGTSGGLRMGETQYF	TGCGCCAGCAGCCCCGGGACTAGCGGGGGACTAAGAATGGGAGAGACCCAGTACTTC
TRBV10-3	TRBJ2-3	NA	NA	CAISDLARGADTQYF	TGTGCCATCAGTGACCTTGCCAGGGGCGCAGATACGCAGTATTTT
TRBV7-9	TRBJ2-7	NA	NA	CASSSPISLSAANEQYF	TGTGCCAGCAGCTCCCCCATCAGTCTCTCGGCCGCCAACGAGCAGTACTTC
TRBV5-1	TRBJ1-1	NA	many	CASSRTDSNTEAFF	TGCGCCAGCAGCCGGACCGACAGTAACACTGAAGCTTTCTTT
TRBV20-1	TRBJ2-7	NA	once	CSAIPGRHGEQYF	TGCAGTGCCATTCCCGGGCGCCACGGCGAGCAGTACTTC
TRBV4-3	TRBJ2-3	TRBD1	many	CASSQGGKAMDRLSTDTQYF	TGCGCCAGCAGCCAAGGAGGGAAGGCCATGGACAGGCTGAGCACAGATACGCAGTATTTT
TRBV12-3/TRBV12-4	TRBJ1-2	NA	many	CASSLSPPEDYGYTF	TGTGCCAGCAGTTTAAGCCCTCCGGAAGACTATGGCTACACCTTC
TRBV4-3	TRBJ2-1	TRBD2	many	CASSLLLTSGSGNEQFF	TGCGCCAGCAGCCTACTACTGACTAGCGGGAGTGGGAATGAGCAGTTCTTC
TRBV20-1	TRBJ2-7	NA	many	CSARALVGTEQYF	TGCAGTGCTAGAGCTCTTGTCGGGACCGAGCAGTACTTC
TRBV12-3/TRBV12-4	TRBJ1-1	TRBD1	many	CASSQGGSLTEAFF	TGTGCCAGCAGTCAGGGGGGCAGTCTCACTGAAGCTTTCTTT
TRBV28	TRBJ2-7	TRBD2	few	CASSFPLGGNYEQYF	TGTGCCAGCAGTTTCCCCCTCGGGGGGAACTACGAGCAGTACTTC
TRBV6-5	TRBJ2-7	NA	few	CASSNRYEQYF	TGTGCCAGCAGTAACCGCTACGAGCAGTACTTC
TRBV28	TRBJ1-2	TRBD1	many	CASSWDRPSYGYTF	TGTGCCAGCAGCTGGGACAGGCCCTCCTATGGCTACACCTTC
TRBV5-8	TRBJ2-2	NA	many	CASSLKPGSGELFF	TGTGCCAGCAGCCTCAAACCAGGGTCCGGGGAGCTGTTTTTT
TRBV6-5	TRBJ2-7	NA	NA	CASSPPGRHPNF	TGTGCCAGCAGTCCGCCGGGGCGGCATCCGAACTTC
TRBV30	TRBJ2-5	TRBD2	once	CAWSGLAGGETQYF	TGTGCCTGGAGTGGACTAGCGGGAGGAGAGACCCAGTACTTC
TRBV12-3/TRBV12-4	TRBJ2-1	NA	many	CASSRSSSEQFF	TGTGCCAGCAGTCGTTCTAGTAGTGAGCAGTTCTTC
TRBV4-2	TRBJ2-1	TRBD2	NA	CASSQVAGDAEQFF	TGTGCCAGCAGCCAAGTAGCGGGCGATGCTGAGCAGTTCTTC
TRBV3-1	TRBJ1-1	NA	NA	CASSQLLVTLDEAFF	TGTGCCAGCAGCCAACTTTTGGTAACACTAGATGAAGCTTTCTTT
TRBV7-2	TRBJ2-7	NA	many	CASSRGLLAKQYF	TGTGCCAGCAGCCGGGGGCTGCTAGCAAAGCAGTACTTC
TRBV12-3/TRBV12-4	TRBJ2-1	NA	few	CASSLGPTGFF	TGTGCCAGCAGTTTGGGCCCCACAGGGTTCTTC
TRBV5-1	TRBJ2-5	TRBD2	NA	CASSWSGRDETQYF	TGCGCCAGCAGCTGGAGCGGGAGGGACGAGACCCAGTACTTC
TRBV5-1	TRBJ1-2	TRBD1	many	CASSYNRGSDGYTF	TGCGCCAGCAGCTATAACAGGGGAAGCGATGGCTACACCTTC
TRBV6-2/TRBV6-3	TRBJ2-1	TRBD2	many	CASSTRTSGVSDEQFF	TGTGCCAGCAGTACCCGGACTAGCGGGGTCTCGGATGAGCAGTTCTTC
TRBV20-1	TRBJ1-2	TRBD1	many	CSARPRQGSNYGYTF	TGCAGTGCTAGACCTAGACAGGGCTCAAACTATGGCTACACCTTC
TRBV28	TRBJ2-1	TRBD1	many	CASLTGTYNEQFF	TGTGCCAGCCTGACAGGGACCTACAATGAGCAGTTCTTC
TRBV5-1	TRBJ2-7	TRBD1	many	CASSFGQGNYEQYF	TGCGCCAGCAGCTTCGGACAGGGTAACTACGAGCAGTACTTC
TRBV10-3	TRBJ2-7	TRBD1	few	CAARDRGLGEQYF	TGTGCCGCCCGGGACAGGGGCTTGGGCGAGCAGTACTTC
TRBV5-1	TRBJ2-5	TRBD2	many	CASRAGVETQYF	TGCGCCAGTCGAGCGGGAGTAGAGACCCAGTACTTC
TRBV7-6	TRBJ1-3	TRBD1	many	CASSLNRRGLFGNTIYF	TGTGCCAGCAGCTTAAATAGAAGGGGGCTTTTTGGAAACACCATATATTTT
TRBV20-1	TRBJ1-2	NA	many	CSAIPSEGLSRGWGYTF	TGCAGTGCTATCCCCAGCGAAGGTCTGTCACGGGGATGGGGCTACACCTTC
TRBV5-1	TRBJ1-1	NA	many	CASSLGQAPEAFF	TGCGCCAGCAGCTTGGGACAGGCCCCTGAAGCTTTCTTT
TRBV20-1	TRBJ1-1	NA	many	CSAEIRQTEAFF	TGCAGTGCCGAAATAAGGCAAACTGAAGCTTTCTTT
TRBV5-5	TRBJ2-1	TRBD1	few	CASSTGTAYNEQFF	TGTGCCAGCAGCACAGGGACAGCATACAATGAGCAGTTCTTC
TRBV20-1	TRBJ2-1	TRBD2	NA	CSARDLSGVYNEQFF	TGCAGTGCTAGAGATCTTAGCGGGGTGTACAATGAGCAGTTCTTC